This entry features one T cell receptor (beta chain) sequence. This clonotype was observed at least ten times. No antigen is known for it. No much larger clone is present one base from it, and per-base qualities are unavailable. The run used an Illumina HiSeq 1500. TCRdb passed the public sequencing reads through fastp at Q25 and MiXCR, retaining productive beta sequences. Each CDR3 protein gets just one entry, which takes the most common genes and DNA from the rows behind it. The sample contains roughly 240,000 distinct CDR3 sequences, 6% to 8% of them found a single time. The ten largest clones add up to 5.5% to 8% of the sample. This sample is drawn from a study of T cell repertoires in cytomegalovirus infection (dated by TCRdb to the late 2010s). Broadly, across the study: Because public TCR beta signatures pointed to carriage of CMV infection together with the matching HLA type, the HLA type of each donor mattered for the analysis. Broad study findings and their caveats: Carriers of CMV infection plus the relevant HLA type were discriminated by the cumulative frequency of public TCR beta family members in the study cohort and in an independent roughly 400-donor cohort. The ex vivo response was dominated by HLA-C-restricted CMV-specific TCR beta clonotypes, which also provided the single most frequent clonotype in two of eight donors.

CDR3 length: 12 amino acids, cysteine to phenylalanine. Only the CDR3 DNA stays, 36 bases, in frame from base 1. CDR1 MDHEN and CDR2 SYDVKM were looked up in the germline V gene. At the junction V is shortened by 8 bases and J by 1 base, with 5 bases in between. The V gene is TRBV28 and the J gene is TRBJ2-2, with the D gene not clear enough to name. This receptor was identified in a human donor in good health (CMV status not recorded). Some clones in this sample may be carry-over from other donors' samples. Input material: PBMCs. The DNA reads TGTGCCAGCTGCGGGAACACCGGGGAGCTGTTTTTT. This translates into CASCGNTGELFF.